The rows below give T cell receptor beta chains drawn from one sample of a study of CD8+CD57+ T cells in acquired aplastic anemia. TCRdb itself ran the reads through MiXCR, one entry per CDR3 protein. The table has more than 250,000 distinct CDR3 sequences, approximately 55% seen once; the top ten hold 6.5% to 10%. Sequencing input: sorted CD4+, CD8+, or CD8+CD57+ T cells (not recorded which) from PBMCs. These receptors originate from a human donor with severe aplastic anemia or a healthy control (not recorded which). Both conserved end residues are part of each CDR3. Fields, in order: J gene, D gene, V gene, clone size, CDR3 protein, CDR3 DNA. The D gene is left open where the match is weak. Not all rows give a size; the values are once, few, many and, for expanded clones, a class.

J: TRBJ2-5
D: TRBD2
V: TRBV15
size: few
CDR3: CATSGAGVSETQYF
DNA: TGTGCCACCAGTGGGGCGGGAGTAAGCGAGACCCAGTACTTC

J: TRBJ1-2
D: TRBD1
V: TRBV25-1
size: -
CDR3: CASSERGTDFYGYTF
DNA: TGTGCCAGCAGTGAGCGGGGGACAGACTTCTATGGCTACACCTTC

J: TRBJ2-5
D: TRBD2
V: TRBV7-2
size: -
CDR3: CASSLALTSRETQYF
DNA: TGTGCCAGCAGCTTAGCCCTGACTAGCAGAGAGACCCAGTACTTC

J: TRBJ1-5
D: -
V: TRBV20-1
size: once
CDR3: CSAGAAMAQHF
DNA: TGCAGTGCTGGGGCCGCGATGGCCCAGCATTTT

J: TRBJ2-5
D: -
V: TRBV20-1
size: -
CDR3: CSARVPNEETQYF
DNA: TGCAGTGCTAGAGTACCAAACGAGGAGACCCAGTACTTC

J: TRBJ2-5
D: -
V: TRBV7-2
size: few
CDR3: CASSPDFTTQETQYF
DNA: TGTGCCAGCAGCCCGGACTTTACTACCCAAGAGACCCAGTACTTC

J: TRBJ2-7
D: TRBD2
V: TRBV10-3
size: -
CDR3: CAISDPQRGGEQYF
DNA: TGTGCCATCAGTGACCCACAGCGGGGGGGGGAGCAGTACTTC

J: TRBJ1-6
D: -
V: TRBV19
size: many
CDR3: CASSPPPGIRGSPLHF
DNA: TGTGCCAGTAGCCCTCCCCCAGGGATACGGGGTTCACCCCTCCACTTT

J: TRBJ2-7
D: -
V: TRBV20-1
size: -
CDR3: CSAPHRNYEQYF
DNA: TGCAGTGCCCCGCACAGAAATTACGAGCAGTACTTC

J: TRBJ2-5
D: -
V: TRBV12-3/TRBV12-4
size: -
CDR3: CASSFRSGRETQYF
DNA: TGTGCCAGCAGTTTCCGGAGCGGAAGGGAGACCCAGTACTTC

J: TRBJ1-6
D: -
V: TRBV30
size: -
CDR3: CAWSSHRERKDSPLHF
DNA: TGTGCCTGGAGTTCACACCGGGAGAGGAAGGATTCACCCCTCCACTTT

J: TRBJ2-7
D: TRBD1
V: TRBV20-1
size: many
CDR3: CSAGGRTNYEQYF
DNA: TGCAGCGCAGGGGGCAGGACAAACTACGAGCAGTACTTC

J: TRBJ1-5
D: -
V: TRBV6-5
size: -
CDR3: CASSEPGGAQPQHF
DNA: TGTGCCAGCAGTGAACCCGGGGGTGCTCAGCCCCAGCATTTT

J: TRBJ2-7
D: -
V: TRBV28
size: -
CDR3: CASSFLGGQPSYEQYF
DNA: TGTGCCAGCAGTTTTCTAGGAGGACAGCCATCCTACGAGCAGTACTTC

J: TRBJ1-6
D: TRBD1
V: TRBV19
size: -
CDR3: CASSTGEGAKNSPLHF
DNA: TGTGCCAGTAGTACTGGGGAGGGGGCGAAAAATTCACCCCTCCACTTT

J: TRBJ1-6
D: -
V: TRBV3-1
size: many
CDR3: CASSQGSQSPLHF
DNA: TGTGCCAGCAGCCAAGGGAGTCAGTCACCCCTCCACTTT

J: TRBJ1-3
D: TRBD1
V: TRBV7-2
size: -
CDR3: CASSPGGDSRNTIYF
DNA: TGTGCCAGCAGCCCCGGGGGGGACAGTAGAAACACCATATATTTT

J: TRBJ1-5
D: -
V: TRBV12-3/TRBV12-4
size: -
CDR3: CASLRAAGSNQPQHF
DNA: TGTGCCAGCCTACGGGCCGCGGGGAGCAATCAGCCCCAGCATTTT

J: TRBJ2-7
D: -
V: TRBV7-7
size: many
CDR3: CASSLYQGSYEQYF
DNA: TGTGCTAGCAGCTTATACCAGGGCTCCTACGAGCAGTACTTC

J: TRBJ1-2
D: TRBD1
V: TRBV14
size: many
CDR3: CASSPMHTIGQGGRFTF
DNA: TGTGCCAGCAGCCCTATGCACACTATCGGACAGGGCGGGCGGTTCACCTTC

J: TRBJ1-6
D: -
V: TRBV12-3/TRBV12-4
size: once
CDR3: CASSVSPGAGYNSPLHF
DNA: TGTGCCAGCAGCGTATCACCCGGGGCAGGGTATAATTCACCCCTCCACTTT

J: TRBJ2-3
D: -
V: TRBV20-1
size: -
CDR3: CSARDLSGTANTHTQYF
DNA: TGCAGTGCTAGAGACTTATCCGGGACGGCCAACACACATACGCAGTATTTT

J: TRBJ2-7
D: TRBD1
V: TRBV7-8
size: -
CDR3: CASAGDSTYEQYF
DNA: TGTGCCAGCGCAGGGGACAGCACCTACGAGCAGTACTTC

J: TRBJ2-4
D: -
V: TRBV20-1
size: -
CDR3: CSARPRGRSKNIQYF
DNA: TGCAGTGCTAGGCCCCGGGGCCGGTCCAAAAACATTCAGTACTTC

J: TRBJ1-1
D: -
V: TRBV7-9
size: -
CDR3: CASSSLMGMNTEAFF
DNA: TGTGCCAGCAGCTCGTTGATGGGCATGAACACTGAAGCTTTCTTT

J: TRBJ2-3
D: -
V: TRBV9
size: -
CDR3: CASSVVTDTQYF
DNA: TGTGCCAGCAGCGTAGTTACAGATACGCAGTATTTT

J: TRBJ2-7
D: TRBD2
V: TRBV12-3/TRBV12-4
size: -
CDR3: CASSYLLAGVYEQYF
DNA: TGTGCCAGCAGTTACCTACTAGCGGGAGTCTACGAGCAGTACTTC

J: TRBJ2-5
D: TRBD2
V: TRBV2
size: -
CDR3: CASSERVAGGSGDQETQYF
DNA: TGTGCCAGCAGTGAAAGGGTAGCGGGAGGTTCCGGAGATCAGGAGACCCAGTACTTC

J: TRBJ1-1
D: TRBD1
V: TRBV7-9
size: many
CDR3: CASSPGQMNTEAFF
DNA: TGTGCCAGCAGCCCGGGACAGATGAACACTGAAGCTTTCTTT

J: TRBJ2-5
D: TRBD2
V: TRBV5-1
size: -
CDR3: CASSSAGGGETQYF
DNA: TGCGCCAGCAGCTCAGCGGGGGGCGGGGAGACCCAGTACTTC

J: TRBJ2-1
D: TRBD1
V: TRBV12-3/TRBV12-4
size: many
CDR3: CASSLRQGDYNEQFF
DNA: TGTGCCAGCAGTTTAAGGCAGGGGGACTACAATGAGCAGTTCTTC

J: TRBJ2-3
D: TRBD1
V: TRBV5-8
size: -
CDR3: CASSPGQGKPQYF
DNA: TGTGCCAGCAGCCCGGGACAGGGGAAACCGCAGTATTTT

J: TRBJ1-2
D: TRBD1
V: TRBV29-1
size: many
CDR3: CSGLGVTGDYGYTF
DNA: TGCAGCGGACTAGGGGTCACAGGGGACTATGGCTACACCTTC

J: TRBJ2-3
D: TRBD1
V: TRBV20-1
size: -
CDR3: CSASRTGGYTDTQYF
DNA: TGCAGTGCTTCACGGACAGGGGGGTACACAGATACGCAGTATTTT

J: TRBJ1-3
D: -
V: TRBV20-1
size: many
CDR3: CSAGDMTAGNTIYF
DNA: TGCAGTGCCGGGGACATGACAGCTGGAAACACCATATATTTT

J: TRBJ1-1
D: -
V: TRBV7-9
size: -
CDR3: CASSFREATEAFF
DNA: TGTGCCAGCAGCTTCAGGGAGGCCACTGAAGCTTTCTTT

J: TRBJ2-3
D: -
V: TRBV20-1
size: -
CDR3: CSATLGRPAETQYF
DNA: TGCAGCGCCACCCTTGGCAGGCCCGCAGAAACGCAGTATTTT

J: TRBJ2-1
D: -
V: TRBV15
size: many
CDR3: CATSREQRYNEQFF
DNA: TGTGCCACCAGCAGAGAACAACGGTACAATGAGCAGTTCTTC

J: TRBJ2-1
D: -
V: TRBV20-1
size: few
CDR3: CSPFPLCSYNEQFF
DNA: TGCAGCCCCTTCCCACTGTGCTCCTACAATGAGCAGTTCTTC

J: TRBJ1-4
D: -
V: TRBV15
size: -
CDR3: CATRAGNEKLFF
DNA: TGTGCCACCAGGGCAGGTAATGAAAAACTGTTTTTT

J: TRBJ1-6
D: -
V: TRBV2
size: -
CDR3: CASSEPKGGSPLHF
DNA: TGTGCCAGCAGTGAGCCCAAGGGTGGCTCACCCCTCCACTTT

J: TRBJ1-5
D: -
V: TRBV10-3
size: -
CDR3: CATRSGVQPQHF
DNA: TGTGCCACCCGATCGGGGGTTCAGCCCCAGCATTTT

J: TRBJ2-5
D: -
V: TRBV5-1
size: -
CDR3: CASSPQDVQETQYF
DNA: TGTGCCAGCAGTCCCCAGGACGTGCAAGAGACCCAGTACTTC

J: TRBJ2-1
D: -
V: TRBV7-2
size: -
CDR3: CASSSLTGWNEQFF
DNA: TGTGCCAGCAGCTCCCTCACGGGTTGGAATGAGCAGTTCTTC

J: TRBJ2-3
D: TRBD2
V: TRBV27
size: many
CDR3: CASSSLAGTITDTQYF
DNA: TGTGCCAGCAGTTCGCTAGCGGGGACTATCACAGATACGCAGTATTTT

J: TRBJ1-5
D: -
V: TRBV20-1
size: -
CDR3: CSALPGRGKGQPQHF
DNA: TGCAGTGCCCTACCGGGCAGGGGAAAAGGGCAGCCCCAGCATTTT

J: TRBJ2-7
D: TRBD2
V: TRBV20-1
size: -
CDR3: CSGRSGSSYEQYF
DNA: TGCAGTGGTCGCAGCGGGAGTTCCTACGAGCAGTACTTC

J: TRBJ2-3
D: -
V: TRBV5-6
size: -
CDR3: CASSSDSSSTDTQYF
DNA: TGTGCCAGCAGCTCGGACTCCTCTAGCACAGATACGCAGTATTTT

J: TRBJ2-3
D: TRBD2
V: TRBV24-1
size: many
CDR3: CATSDVGRGRGDTQYF
DNA: TGTGCCACCAGTGATGTAGGGAGGGGTAGGGGAGATACGCAGTATTTT

J: TRBJ2-7
D: TRBD1
V: TRBV2
size: -
CDR3: CASSQTGTGAYEQYF
DNA: TGTGCCAGCAGCCAGACCGGGACAGGGGCCTACGAGCAGTACTTC

J: TRBJ2-1
D: -
V: TRBV4-2
size: many
CDR3: CASSQVGRGENEQFF
DNA: TGTGCCAGCAGCCAAGTCGGTAGGGGCGAGAATGAGCAGTTCTTC